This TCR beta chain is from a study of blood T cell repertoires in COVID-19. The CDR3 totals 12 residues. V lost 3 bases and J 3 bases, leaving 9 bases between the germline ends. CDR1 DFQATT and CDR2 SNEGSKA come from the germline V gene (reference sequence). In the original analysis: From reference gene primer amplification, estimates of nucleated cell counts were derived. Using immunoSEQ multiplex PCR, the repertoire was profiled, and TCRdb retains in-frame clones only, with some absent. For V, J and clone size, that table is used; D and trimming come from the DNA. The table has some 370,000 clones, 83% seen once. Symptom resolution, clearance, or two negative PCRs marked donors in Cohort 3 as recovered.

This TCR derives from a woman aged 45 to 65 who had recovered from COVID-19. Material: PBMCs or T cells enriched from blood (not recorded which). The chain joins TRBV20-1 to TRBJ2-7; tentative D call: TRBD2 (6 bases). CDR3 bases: TGCAGTGCTAGTTCTAGCGACTACGAGCAGTACTTC. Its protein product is CSASSSDYEQYF.